This section outlines one T cell receptor beta chain sequence together with its context. The junction had 4 bases not matched to a gene; V was cut back by 1 base and J by 6 bases. The germline V gene encodes CDR1 LNHDA and CDR2 SQIVND (reference sequence). CDR3 size: 15 residues. Data came from immunoSEQ multiplex PCR; TCRdb stores just in-frame clones and leaves some out. The sample lists 200,000 or so clones, roughly 80% occurring once. This sample is part of a study of blood T cell repertoires in COVID-19. This sequence originates from a woman older than 75 with acute or convalescent COVID-19. Specimen: peripheral blood. The chain joins TRBV19 to TRBJ2-7; 12 bases fit TRBD1. CDR3 bases: TGTGCCAGTAGTATAGTGGGGACAGGGGGCCGCGAGCAGTACTTC. Translating it yields CASSIVGTGGREQYF. The complete variable domain, with remaining parts taken from reference TRBV19 and TRBJ2-7, reads DGGITQSPKYLFRKEGQNVTLSCEQNLNHDAMYWYRQDPGQGLRLIYYSQIVNDFQKGDIAEGYSVSREKKESFPLTVTSAQKNPTAFYLCASSIVGTGGREQYFGPGTRLTVT.